This T cell receptor (beta chain) was found in a study of cytomegalovirus exposure and HLA in healthy donors. Regarding the study as a whole: TCR beta V- and J-gene trimming, according to a later analysis, was linked to a missense DCLRE1C variant. Some V segments, including TRBV6-2 and TRBV6-3, were excluded as indistinguishable.

Researchers ran the PCR with 60 Vbeta and 13 Jbeta primers. Generated by immunoSEQ multiplex PCR, the TCRdb table keeps only in-frame clones and is missing some. The repertoire has approximately 170,000 clones, 75% to 90% of them found once; the top ten carry 1%. Regarding this clone: Its antigen is still unknown.

The V gene end was trimmed by 0 bases and the J gene end by 3 bases; junction bases not matched to a gene: 4. This CDR3 contains 15 residues. Germline CDR1 reads SNHLY; CDR2 reads FYNNEI. The genes are TRBV2 and TRBJ2-7; the match to TRBD2 covers 8 bases. Input material: PBMCs. The receptor comes from a boy between 2 and 10 years old in good health and CMV-seronegative. CDR3 bases: TGTGCCAGCAGTGAAGCTCCTACTAGCGGCTACGAGCAGTACTTC. Translated, it gives CASSEAPTSGYEQYF. The entire variable domain, with the rest obtained from reference TRBV2 and TRBJ2-7, is as follows: EPEVTQTPSHQVTQMGQEVILRCVPISNHLYFYWYRQILGQKVEFLVSFYNNEISEKSEIFDDQFSVERPDGSNFTLKIRSTKLEDSAMYFCASSEAPTSGYEQYFGPGTRLTVT.